This TCR beta chain appears in the sequencing data of a study of OX40 agonist ivuxolimab in advanced cancers. Blood samples were obtained at baseline, cycle 4 day 1, and cycle 7 day 1. The study, taken as a whole, reports: Clonal expansion from baseline to week 6 occurred in both CD4+ and CD8+ T cells.

Using immunoSEQ multiplex PCR, the repertoire was profiled, and TCRdb retains in-frame clones only, with some absent. The table shows roughly 76,000 clones, with 85% to 90% occurring only once. In the case of this clone: What it recognizes is unknown.

Looked up from germline, CDR1 is SEHNR and CDR2 is FQNEAQ (reference sequence). This CDR3 comprises 15 residues. Deletions cut 1 base from V and 1 base from J, with 11 bases between. The rearrangement joins TRBV7-9 to TRBJ2-7, with D possibly TRBD1 on 6 matching bases. Sequencing was performed on CD4+ or CD8+ T cells sorted from blood, taken in a trial of the OX40 agonist ivuxolimab. The TCR originated in an adult with an advanced solid tumor such as melanoma, head and neck, liver or kidney cancer. The CDR3 bases are TGTGCCAGCAGCTTAGTGCCGACAGGATCCTACGAGCAGTACTTC. It translates to CASSLVPTGSYEQYF.